This T cell receptor (beta chain) stems from a study of chemoradiotherapy in HPV16-positive cancers. The overall study: Functional T-cell assays on a couple of HPV16-positive patients' cells defined candidate HPV-specific clones and common TCR motifs. Study-wide points: HPV-responsive T-cell expansion during chemoradiotherapy was linked to improved recurrence-free survival in HPV16-positive patients. Candidate HPV-specific clones and E7-related TCR motifs grew in tumor during treatment.

This CDR3 comprises 15 residues. Trimming took 4 bases from V and 6 from J; bases not matched to a gene: 0. Germline CDR1 reads LGHNA; CDR2 reads YSLEER. Some clones are missing from TCRdb's copy, which holds only in-frame ones; the method was immunoSEQ multiplex PCR. Seen here are 10,000 or so clones, around 81% observed once, and the top ten hold about 2.4%. This clone turned up a few times. No antigen is known for it. Over chemoradiotherapy, repertoires were sampled more than once. V is TRBV4-3 and J is TRBJ2-2; 15 bases match TRBD2. The starting material was blood, obtained from a patient who underwent chemoradiotherapy. This receptor was identified in a human donor with HPV-associated anogenital cancer. CDR3 sequence (DNA): TGCGCCAGCAGCCGGACTAGCGGGGGGGCCGGGGAGCTGTTTTTT. Its protein is CASSRTSGGAGELFF.